Below, 11 T cell receptor beta chains from the same sample are listed, as sequenced in a study of early T cells in non-severe SARS-CoV-2 infection. TCRdb re-called the 5' RACE reads through MiXCR, storing one row per CDR3 protein. This table has fewer than 55,000 distinct CDR3 sequences, 9.5% to 12% appearing once. Sequenced sample: whole blood. These receptors were collected from an adult who was a healthcare worker with PCR-confirmed SARS-CoV-2 infection or an uninfected control (not recorded which).

There are many counts of this clonotype. The chain recombines TRBV9 with TRBJ2-3; D is undetermined. With 0 bases removed from V and 1 base from J, the gap between germline ends came to 3 bases. The CDR3 is 13 amino acids. From germline, CDR1 is SGDLS and CDR2 YYNGEE. The CDR3 is CASSVGGTDTQYF. CDR3 sequence (DNA): TGTGCCAGCAGCGTAGGCGGCACAGATACGCAGTATTTT.

V and J are TRBV12-3 or TRBV12-4 and TRBJ1-6; no clear D. Trimming shortened V by 2 bases and J by 6 bases, and 8 bases separated the two germline ends. This CDR3 contains 14 residues. CDR3 in DNA: TGTGCCAGCAGTTTAAGGCAGACTAATTCACCCCTCCACTTT. Residues: CASSLRQTNSPLHF.

This clonotype was detected ten times or more. This chain connects TRBV10-3 to TRBJ2-7, with TRBD2 identical over 10 bases. This CDR3 comprises 15 residues. Germline CDR1 ENHRY, CDR2 SYGVKD. The V segment lost 6 bases and the J segment 4 bases; nucleotides outside the gene matches: 9. Written as DNA, the CDR3 is TGTGCCATCAGCGGTGGACTAGCGGCTAGTTACGAGCAGTACTTC. Residues: CAISGGLAASYEQYF.

CDR3 loop: CASSLASAGEQFF. CDR3 in DNA: TGTGCCAGCAGCTTAGCGTCAGCGGGGGAGCAGTTCTTC. This chain joins TRBV7-2 and TRBJ2-1; TRBD2 aligns across 7 bases. The CDR3 loop spans 13 amino acids. Trimming at V came to 0 bases and at J to 10 bases, leaving 3 bases not matched to a gene. Looked up from germline, CDR1 is SGHTA and CDR2 is FQGNSA.

This clonotype was found many times. The genes are TRBV4-1 and TRBJ2-1; TRBD2 matches 10 bases. Germline CDR1 is MGHRA and CDR2 is YSYEKL. J was trimmed by 5 bases and V by 4 bases; bases with no gene match: 11. This CDR3 is 17 amino acids long. Here the CDR3 reads CASSPLMGLAGDNEQFF. DNA of the CDR3: TGCGCCAGCAGCCCCCTGATGGGGCTAGCGGGAGACAATGAGCAGTTCTTC.

This clonotype was detected ten times or more. The CDR3 loop reads CASSFSGDKNIQYF. DNA of the CDR3: TGTGCCAGCAGCTTTAGCGGAGATAAAAACATTCAGTACTTC. The chain joins TRBV7-2 to TRBJ2-4; D possibly corresponds to TRBD2 (6 bases). Trimming stripped 3 bases from V and 4 bases from J, with 10 bases between. Germline V lookup: CDR1 SGHTA, CDR2 FQGNSA. CDR3 size: 14 residues.

This clonotype was detected a few times. The chain has TRBV11-2 and TRBJ2-2, with unresolved D. Germline V gives CDR1 SGHAT, CDR2 FQNNGV. This CDR3 is built from 15 residues. V was cut by 8 bases and J by 0 bases, with 13 bases left in between. CDR3 bases: TGTGCCAGCCGTCCTAAGTGGGCGAACACCGGGGAGCTGTTTTTT. Its translation: CASRPKWANTGELFF. Filled out from reference TRBV11-2 and TRBJ2-2, the complete variable domain reads EAGVAQSPRYKIIEKRQSVAFWCNPISGHATLYWYQQILGQGPKLLIQFQNNGVVDDSQLPKDRFSAERLKGVDSTLKIQPAKLEDSAVYLCASRPKWANTGELFFGEGSRLTVL.

The sample holds a few counts of this clonotype. The chain uses TRBV6-2 or TRBV6-3 and TRBJ1-1; D gene ambiguous. Germline assignment: CDR1 MNHEY and CDR2 SVGEGT. The CDR3 has 12 amino acids. Trimming shortened V by 7 bases and J by 0 bases, and 6 bases separated the two germline ends. CDR3 protein: CASKRMNTEAFF. In DNA, the CDR3 is TGTGCCAGCAAAAGGATGAACACTGAAGCTTTCTTT.

This clonotype has a handful of counts. This chain joins TRBV5-1 and TRBJ2-2; D uncertain. The V gene lost 0 bases and the J gene lost 7 bases, with 7 bases spanning the gap. The CDR3 totals 13 residues. Germline-derived CDR1 and CDR2 are SGHRS and YFSETQ. This CDR3 is CASSLGIYGELFF. CDR3 sequence (DNA): TGCGCCAGCAGCTTGGGCATCTACGGGGAGCTGTTTTTT.

The V call is TRBV29-1, the J call TRBJ1-1; maybe TRBD1 (6 bases). Per germline, CDR1 SQVTM and CDR2 ANQGSEA. The CDR3 totals 16 residues. V shed 6 bases and J shed 0 bases, with 20 bases lying between them. The CDR3 region has the DNA TGCAGCGTCTCTCTCAGGGGTACCGGGTTGAACACTGAAGCTTTCTTT. Translated, it gives CSVSLRGTGLNTEAFF.

This clonotype was seen a handful of times. The CDR3 loop is CASSRTDRATEAFF. In nucleotides, the CDR3 is TGCGCCAGCAGCCGAACCGACAGGGCCACTGAAGCTTTCTTT. V usage is TRBV4-1 and J usage is TRBJ1-1, with 7 bases matching TRBD1. This CDR3 is 14 amino acids long. After removal of 4 bases from V and 4 bases from J, the junction contained 6 bases not matched to a gene. The germline V gene has CDR1 MGHRA and CDR2 YSYEKL.